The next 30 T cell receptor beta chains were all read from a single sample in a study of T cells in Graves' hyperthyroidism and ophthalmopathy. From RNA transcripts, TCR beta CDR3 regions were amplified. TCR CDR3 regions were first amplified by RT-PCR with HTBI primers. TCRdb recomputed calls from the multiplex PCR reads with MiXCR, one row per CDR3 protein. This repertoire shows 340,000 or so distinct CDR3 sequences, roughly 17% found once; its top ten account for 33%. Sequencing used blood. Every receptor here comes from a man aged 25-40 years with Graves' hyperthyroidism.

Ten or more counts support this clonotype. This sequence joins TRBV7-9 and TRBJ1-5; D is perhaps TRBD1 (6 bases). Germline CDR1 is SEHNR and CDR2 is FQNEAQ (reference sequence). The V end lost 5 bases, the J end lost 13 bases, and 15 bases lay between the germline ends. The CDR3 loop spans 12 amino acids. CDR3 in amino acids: CASSRDIEHQHF. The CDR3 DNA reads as TGTGCCAGCAGCAGGGACATTGAGCATCAGCATTTT.

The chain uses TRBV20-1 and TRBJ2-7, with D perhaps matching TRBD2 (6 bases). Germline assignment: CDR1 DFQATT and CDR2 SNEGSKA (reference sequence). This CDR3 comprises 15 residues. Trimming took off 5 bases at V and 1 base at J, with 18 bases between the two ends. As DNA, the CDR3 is TGCAGTGCTGGGGGAGCCGGGAGTGCGTCCTACGAGCAGTACTTC. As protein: CSAGGAGSASYEQYF.

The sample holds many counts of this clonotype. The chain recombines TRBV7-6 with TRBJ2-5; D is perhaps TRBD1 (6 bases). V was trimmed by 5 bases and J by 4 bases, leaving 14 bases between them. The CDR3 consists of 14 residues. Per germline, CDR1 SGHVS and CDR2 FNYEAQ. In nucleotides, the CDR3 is TGTGCCAGCAGCCCGGGACAACATTTAGAGACCCAGTACTTC. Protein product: CASSPGQHLETQYF.

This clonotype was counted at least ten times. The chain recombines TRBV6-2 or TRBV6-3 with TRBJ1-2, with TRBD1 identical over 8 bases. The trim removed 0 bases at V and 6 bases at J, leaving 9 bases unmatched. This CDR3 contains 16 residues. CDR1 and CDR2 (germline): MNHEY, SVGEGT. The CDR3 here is CASSYSKWTGRDGYTF. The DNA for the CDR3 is TGTGCCAGCAGTTACTCGAAATGGACAGGGAGGGATGGCTACACCTTC.

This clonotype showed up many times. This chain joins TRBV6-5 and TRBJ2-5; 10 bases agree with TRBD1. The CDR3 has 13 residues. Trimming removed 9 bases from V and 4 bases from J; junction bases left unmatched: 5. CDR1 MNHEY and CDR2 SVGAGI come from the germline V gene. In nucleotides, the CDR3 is TGTGCCAGTAGACAGGGGGCGGGAGAGACCCAGTACTTC. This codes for CASRQGAGETQYF.

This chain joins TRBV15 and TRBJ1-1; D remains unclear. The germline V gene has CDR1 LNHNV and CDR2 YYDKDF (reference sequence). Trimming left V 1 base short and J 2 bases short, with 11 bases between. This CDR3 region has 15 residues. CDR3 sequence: CATSRASGINTEAFF. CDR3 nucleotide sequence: TGTGCCACCAGCAGAGCGAGCGGGATTAACACTGAAGCTTTCTTT.

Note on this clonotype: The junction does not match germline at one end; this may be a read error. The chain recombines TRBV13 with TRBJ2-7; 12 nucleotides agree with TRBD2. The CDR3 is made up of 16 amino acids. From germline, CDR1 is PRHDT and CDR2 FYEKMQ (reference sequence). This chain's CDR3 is CASSVGGTSGSYEQYF. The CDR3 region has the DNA TGTGCCAGCAGCGTAGGGGGGACTAGCGGGTCCTACGAGCAGTACTTC.

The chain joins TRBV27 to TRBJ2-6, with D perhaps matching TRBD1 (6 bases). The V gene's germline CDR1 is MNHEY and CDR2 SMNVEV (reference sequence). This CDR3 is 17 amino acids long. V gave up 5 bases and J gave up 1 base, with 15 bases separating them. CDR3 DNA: TGTGCCAGCAGTCTTTCTACAGGGTATTCTGGGGCCAACGTCCTGACTTTC. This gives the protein CASSLSTGYSGANVLTF.

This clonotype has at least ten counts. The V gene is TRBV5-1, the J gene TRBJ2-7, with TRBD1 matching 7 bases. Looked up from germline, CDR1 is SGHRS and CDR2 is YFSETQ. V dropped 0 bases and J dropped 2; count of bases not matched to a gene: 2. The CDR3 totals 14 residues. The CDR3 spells CASSLEGATYEQYF. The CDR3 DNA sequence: TGCGCCAGCAGCTTGGAGGGGGCTACCTACGAGCAGTACTTC.

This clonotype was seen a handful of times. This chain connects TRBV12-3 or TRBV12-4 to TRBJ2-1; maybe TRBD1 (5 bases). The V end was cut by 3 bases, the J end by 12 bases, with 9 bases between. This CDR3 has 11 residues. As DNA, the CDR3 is TGTGCCAGCAGTTTCGCCCAGGGGCAGTTCTTC. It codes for CASSFAQGQFF.

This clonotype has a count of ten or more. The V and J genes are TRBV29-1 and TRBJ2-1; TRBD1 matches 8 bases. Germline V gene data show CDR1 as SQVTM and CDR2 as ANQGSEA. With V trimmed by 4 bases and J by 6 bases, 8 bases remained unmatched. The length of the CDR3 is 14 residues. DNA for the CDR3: TGCAGCGTTGGGCCCCGGGGACAGGTCAATGAGCAGTTCTTC. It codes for CSVGPRGQVNEQFF.

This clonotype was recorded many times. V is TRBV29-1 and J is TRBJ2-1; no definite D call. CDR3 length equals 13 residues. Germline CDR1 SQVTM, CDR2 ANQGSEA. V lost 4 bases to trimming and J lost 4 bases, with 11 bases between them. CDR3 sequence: CSVAPESYNEQFF. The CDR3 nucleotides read TGCAGCGTTGCCCCAGAATCATACAATGAGCAGTTCTTC.

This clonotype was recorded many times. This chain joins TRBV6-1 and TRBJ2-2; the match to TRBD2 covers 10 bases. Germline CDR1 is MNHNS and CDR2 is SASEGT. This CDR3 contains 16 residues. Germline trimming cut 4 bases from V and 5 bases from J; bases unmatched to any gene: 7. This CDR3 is CASSAWTSGLTGELFF. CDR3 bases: TGTGCCAGCAGTGCCTGGACTAGCGGTCTGACCGGGGAGCTGTTTTTT.

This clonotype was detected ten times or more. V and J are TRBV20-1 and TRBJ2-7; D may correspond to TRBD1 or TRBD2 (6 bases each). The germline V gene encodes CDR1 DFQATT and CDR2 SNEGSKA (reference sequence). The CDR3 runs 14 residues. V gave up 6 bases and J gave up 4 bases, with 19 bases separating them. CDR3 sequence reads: CSADYPGQTYEQYF. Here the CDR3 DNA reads TGCAGTGCGGACTATCCGGGACAAACTTACGAGCAGTACTTC.

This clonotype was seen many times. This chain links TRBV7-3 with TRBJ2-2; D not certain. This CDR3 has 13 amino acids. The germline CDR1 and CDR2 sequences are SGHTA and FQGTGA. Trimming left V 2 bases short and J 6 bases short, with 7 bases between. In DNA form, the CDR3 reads TGTGCCAGCAGCTTACGTAGCTCCGGGGAGCTGTTTTTT. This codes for CASSLRSSGELFF.

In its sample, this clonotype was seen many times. This chain's CDR3 is CASSLPGQVLYEQYF. The CDR3 DNA reads TGTGCCAGCAGTTTACCGGGACAGGTCCTCTACGAGCAGTACTTC. The V gene is TRBV6-1, the J gene TRBJ2-7, with 8 bases identical to TRBD1. The V segment lost 5 bases and the J segment 3 bases; nucleotides outside the gene matches: 9. Germline V gene data show CDR1 as MNHNS and CDR2 as SASEGT. The CDR3 extends over 15 amino acids.

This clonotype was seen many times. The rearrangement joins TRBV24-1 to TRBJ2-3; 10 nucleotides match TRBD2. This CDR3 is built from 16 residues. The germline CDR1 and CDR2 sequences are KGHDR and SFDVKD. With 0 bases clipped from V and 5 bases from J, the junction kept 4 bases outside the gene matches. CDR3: CATSDLGLADRDTQYF. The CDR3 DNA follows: TGTGCCACCAGTGATTTGGGACTAGCGGACCGAGATACGCAGTATTTT.

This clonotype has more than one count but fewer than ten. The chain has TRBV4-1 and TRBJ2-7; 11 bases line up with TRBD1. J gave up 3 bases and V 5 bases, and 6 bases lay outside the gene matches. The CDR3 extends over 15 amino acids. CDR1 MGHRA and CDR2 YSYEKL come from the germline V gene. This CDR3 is CASSFGTGGDYEQYF. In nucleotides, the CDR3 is TGCGCCAGCAGCTTCGGGACAGGGGGGGACTACGAGCAGTACTTC.

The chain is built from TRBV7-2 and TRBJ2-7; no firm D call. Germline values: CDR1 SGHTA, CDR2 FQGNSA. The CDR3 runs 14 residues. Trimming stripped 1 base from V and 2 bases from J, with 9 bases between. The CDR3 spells CASSLERPPYEQYF. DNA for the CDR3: TGTGCCAGCAGCTTAGAACGGCCTCCCTACGAGCAGTACTTC.

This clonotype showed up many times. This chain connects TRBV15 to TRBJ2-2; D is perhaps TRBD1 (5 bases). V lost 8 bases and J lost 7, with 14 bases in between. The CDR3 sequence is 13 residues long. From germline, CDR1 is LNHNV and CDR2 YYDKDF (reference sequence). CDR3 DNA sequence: TGTGCCACCGGACCCAGGGTTGGCGGGGAGCTGTTTTTT. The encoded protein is CATGPRVGGELFF.

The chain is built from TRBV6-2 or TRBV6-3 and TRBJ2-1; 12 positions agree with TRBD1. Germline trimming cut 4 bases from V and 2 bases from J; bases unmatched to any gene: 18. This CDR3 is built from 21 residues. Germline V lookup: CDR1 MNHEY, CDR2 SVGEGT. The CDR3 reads CASSLGTGTGGSGSPYNEQFF. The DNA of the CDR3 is TGTGCCAGCAGTTTAGGTACTGGGACAGGGGGCAGCGGGAGCCCCTACAATGAGCAGTTCTTC.

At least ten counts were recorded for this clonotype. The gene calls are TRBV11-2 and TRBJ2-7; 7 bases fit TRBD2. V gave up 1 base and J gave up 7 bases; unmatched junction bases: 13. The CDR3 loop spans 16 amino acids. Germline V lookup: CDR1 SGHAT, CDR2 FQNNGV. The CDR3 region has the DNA TGTGCCAGCAGCTTAGGCAAGACTGCGGGGGTCGGAGAGCAGTACTTC. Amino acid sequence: CASSLGKTAGVGEQYF.

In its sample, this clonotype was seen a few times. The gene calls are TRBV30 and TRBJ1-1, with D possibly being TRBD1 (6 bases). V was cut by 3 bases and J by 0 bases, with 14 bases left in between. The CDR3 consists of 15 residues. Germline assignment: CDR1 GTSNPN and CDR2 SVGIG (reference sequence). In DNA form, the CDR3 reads TGTGCCTGGAGGGTTGGCTCAGGGGTGAACACTGAAGCTTTCTTT. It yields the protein CAWRVGSGVNTEAFF.

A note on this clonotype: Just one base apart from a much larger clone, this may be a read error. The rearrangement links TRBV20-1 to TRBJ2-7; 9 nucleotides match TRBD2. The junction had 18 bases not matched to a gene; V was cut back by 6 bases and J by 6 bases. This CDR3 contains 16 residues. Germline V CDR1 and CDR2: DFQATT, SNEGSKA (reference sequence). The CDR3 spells CSAAKFRLAVGSEQYF. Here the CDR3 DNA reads TGCAGTGCAGCAAAATTCCGACTAGCGGTGGGGAGCGAGCAGTACTTC.

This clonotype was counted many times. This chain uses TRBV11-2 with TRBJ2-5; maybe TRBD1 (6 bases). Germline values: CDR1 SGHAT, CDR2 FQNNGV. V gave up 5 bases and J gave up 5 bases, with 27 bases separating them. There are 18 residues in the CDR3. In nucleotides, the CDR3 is TGTGCCAGCAGCCGACTTACTGTCGTGGGGGCGCGGTGGGAGACCCAGTACTTC. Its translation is CASSRLTVVGARWETQYF. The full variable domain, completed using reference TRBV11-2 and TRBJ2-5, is EAGVAQSPRYKIIEKRQSVAFWCNPISGHATLYWYQQILGQGPKLLIQFQNNGVVDDSQLPKDRFSAERLKGVDSTLKIQPAKLEDSAVYLCASSRLTVVGARWETQYFGPGTRLLVL.

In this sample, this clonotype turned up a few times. The CDR3 loop reads CAISDWSGSAYNEQFF. CDR3 coding DNA: TGTGCCATCAGTGATTGGTCAGGGTCAGCTTACAATGAGCAGTTCTTC. V gene TRBV10-3 combines with J gene TRBJ2-1; D is perhaps TRBD1 (5 bases). The CDR3 is 16 residues long. In germline, CDR1 is ENHRY, CDR2 SYGVKD. Trimming took off 3 bases at V and 4 bases at J, with 16 bases between the two ends.

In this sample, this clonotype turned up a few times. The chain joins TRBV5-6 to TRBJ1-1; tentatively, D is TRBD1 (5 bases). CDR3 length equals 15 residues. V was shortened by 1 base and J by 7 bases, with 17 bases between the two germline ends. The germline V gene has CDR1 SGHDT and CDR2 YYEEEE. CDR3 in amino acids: CASSLRPDRGDEAFF. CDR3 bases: TGTGCCAGCAGCTTGCGGCCCGACAGAGGGGATGAAGCTTTCTTT.

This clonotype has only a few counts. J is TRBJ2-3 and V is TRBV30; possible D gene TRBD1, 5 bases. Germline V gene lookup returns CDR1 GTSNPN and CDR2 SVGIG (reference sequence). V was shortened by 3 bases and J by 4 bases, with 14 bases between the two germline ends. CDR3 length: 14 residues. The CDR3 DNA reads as TGTGCCTGGAGCCCTGGGGCTCGGGCAGATACGCAGTATTTT. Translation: CAWSPGARADTQYF.

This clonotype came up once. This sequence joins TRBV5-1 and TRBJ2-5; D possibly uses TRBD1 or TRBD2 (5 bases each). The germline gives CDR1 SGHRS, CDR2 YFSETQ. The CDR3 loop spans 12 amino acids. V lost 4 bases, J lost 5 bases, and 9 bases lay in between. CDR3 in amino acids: CASSRWGETQYF. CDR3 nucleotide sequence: TGCGCCAGCAGCCGATGGGGGGAGACCCAGTACTTC.

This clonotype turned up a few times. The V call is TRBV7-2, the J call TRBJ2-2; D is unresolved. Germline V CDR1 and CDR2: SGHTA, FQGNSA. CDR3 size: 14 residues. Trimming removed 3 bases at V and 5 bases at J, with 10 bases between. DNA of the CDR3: TGTGCCAGCAGCTTGACACACTCTACCGGGGAGCTGTTTTTT. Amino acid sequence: CASSLTHSTGELFF.